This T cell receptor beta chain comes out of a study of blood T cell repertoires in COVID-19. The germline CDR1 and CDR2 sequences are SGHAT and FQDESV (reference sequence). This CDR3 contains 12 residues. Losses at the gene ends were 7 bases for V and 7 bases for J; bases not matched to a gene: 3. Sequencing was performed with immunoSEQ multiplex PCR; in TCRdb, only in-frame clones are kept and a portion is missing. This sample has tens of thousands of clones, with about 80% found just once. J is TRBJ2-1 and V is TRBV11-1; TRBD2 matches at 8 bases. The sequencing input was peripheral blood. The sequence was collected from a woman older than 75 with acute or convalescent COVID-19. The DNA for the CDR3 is TGTGCCAGCAAGGGCGGGAGGAATGAGCAGTTCTTC. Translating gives CASKGGRNEQFF.